The rows below give T cell receptor beta chains drawn from one sample of a study of blood T cell repertoires in COVID-19. The data were produced by immunoSEQ multiplex PCR, yet TCRdb's version contains in-frame clones alone and is incomplete. Of over 150,000 clones in the sample, 87% are singletons; the top ten hold about 0.96%. The sample comprised peripheral blood. The receptors originated from a woman in her late teens or twenties who had recovered from COVID-19. Both conserved end residues are part of each CDR3. The order of the fields is clone size, J gene, D gene, V gene, CDR3 protein, CDR3 DNA. The D gene is left open where the match is weak. A clone size is listed for some rows: how often the clone was seen (once, few, many), or a class if it is expanded.

few	TRBJ2-6	NA	TRBV15	CATSNARTAVSGANVLTF	TGTGCCACCTCTAACGCCAGGACAGCAGTCTCTGGGGCCAACGTCCTGACTTTC
NA	TRBJ1-1	NA	TRBV15	CATSGGQGLNTEAFF	TGTGCCACCAGCGGCGGACAAGGGTTGAACACTGAAGCTTTCTTT
many	TRBJ2-3	TRBD2	TRBV6-6	CASRDSSGGPGAQYF	TGTGCCAGCAGGGATTCTAGCGGGGGCCCGGGGGCGCAGTATTTT
NA	TRBJ1-2	NA	TRBV5-6	CASGSRGRLYGYTF	TGTGCCAGCGGATCCAGGGGCAGGTTATATGGCTACACCTTC
NA	TRBJ1-6	NA	TRBV7-2	CASSLRGRGIWESPLHF	TGTGCCAGCAGCTTAAGGGGCAGGGGCATTTGGGAGTCACCCCTCCACTTT
NA	TRBJ1-5	NA	TRBV9	CASSVGVGQGGNQPQHF	TGTGCCAGCAGCGTAGGGGTCGGGCAGGGCGGCAATCAGCCCCAGCATTTT
NA	TRBJ2-3	NA	TRBV4-3	CASSPGGYTQYF	TGCGCCAGCAGCCCTGGGGGGTATACGCAGTATTTT
NA	TRBJ2-5	NA	TRBV6-5	CASSYSEVQETQYF	TGTGCCAGCAGTTACTCAGAGGTTCAAGAGACCCAGTACTTC
few	TRBJ2-1	TRBD2	TRBV2	CASRLAGVYNEQFF	TGTGCCAGCAGGCTAGCGGGAGTTTACAATGAGCAGTTCTTC
few	TRBJ1-1	NA	TRBV29-1	CSVIPGNTEAFF	TGCAGCGTTATTCCGGGGAACACTGAAGCTTTCTTT
NA	TRBJ2-1	TRBD2	TRBV7-2	CASSPTSGGRHEQFF	TGTGCCAGCAGCCCCACTAGCGGGGGGCGACATGAGCAGTTCTTC
NA	TRBJ1-2	NA	TRBV6-2/TRBV6-3	CASSYWEGDYGYTF	TGTGCCAGCAGTTACTGGGAGGGCGACTATGGCTACACCTTC
once	TRBJ2-1	NA	TRBV7-8	CASSPRRLDNEQFF	TGTGCCAGCAGCCCAAGACGTCTAGACAATGAGCAGTTCTTC
NA	TRBJ2-5	TRBD2	TRBV19	CASSIELTSLETQYF	TGTGCCAGTAGTATAGAGTTGACTAGCCTAGAGACCCAGTACTTC
NA	TRBJ1-3	TRBD1	TRBV7-2	CASSSHRGLGNTIYF	TGTGCCAGCAGCTCGCACAGGGGGCTGGGAAACACCATATATTTT
NA	TRBJ1-1	NA	TRBV6-6	CASSADTVGEAFF	TGTGCCAGCAGTGCCGACACAGTTGGTGAAGCTTTCTTT
NA	TRBJ2-3	NA	TRBV5-1	CASSSGTGTDTQYF	TGCGCCAGCAGTTCCGGGACTGGAACAGATACGCAGTATTTT
few	TRBJ1-2	NA	TRBV2	CASTGRGRYGYTF	TGTGCCAGCACGGGCAGGGGTCGGTATGGCTACACCTTC
once	TRBJ2-3	NA	TRBV5-1	CASSGGSPVLADTQYF	TGCGCCAGCAGCGGGGGGTCTCCCGTTTTGGCAGATACGCAGTATTTT
NA	TRBJ2-2	NA	TRBV7-9	CASSAGLTGELFF	TGTGCCAGCAGCGCGGGACTTACCGGGGAGCTGTTTTTT
NA	TRBJ1-2	TRBD1	TRBV27	CASSLWAGGISTRGYTF	TGTGCCAGCAGTTTATGGGCAGGGGGCATCTCCACTAGGGGCTACACCTTC
NA	TRBJ2-7	NA	TRBV7-2	CASSLARSQTYEQYF	TGTGCCAGCAGCTTAGCACGGAGTCAGACCTACGAGCAGTACTTC
once	TRBJ1-2	TRBD1	TRBV30	CAWSVRTTGTGGYTF	TGTGCCTGGAGTGTACGGACCACCGGGACAGGTGGCTACACCTTC
once	TRBJ2-7	NA	TRBV7-6	CASSSVFEQYF	TGTGCCAGCAGCTCAGTCTTCGAGCAGTACTTC
NA	TRBJ2-2	TRBD2	TRBV11-2	CASGLGLAGLTGELFF	TGTGCCAGCGGTCTCGGACTAGCGGGGTTAACCGGGGAGCTGTTTTTT
NA	TRBJ2-1	TRBD2	TRBV10-3	CAISDGTSVMLDEQFF	TGTGCCATCAGTGACGGGACTAGCGTTATGTTGGATGAGCAGTTCTTC
NA	TRBJ2-5	TRBD2	TRBV4-2	CASSQDGTRPQETQYF	TGTGCCAGCAGCCAAGATGGGACTAGGCCTCAAGAGACCCAGTACTTC
once	TRBJ2-5	TRBD2	TRBV3-1/TRBV3-2	CASSQGRLAGGPRETQYF	TGTGCCAGCAGCCAAGGGCGTCTAGCGGGGGGGCCCCGGGAGACCCAGTACTTC
NA	TRBJ1-3	NA	TRBV3-1/TRBV3-2	CASSHGQPRNTIYF	TGTGCCAGCAGCCACGGACAGCCGAGGAACACCATATATTTT
once	TRBJ2-2	NA	TRBV10-3	CAISEVPDTGELFF	TGTGCCATCAGTGAGGTCCCGGACACCGGGGAGCTGTTTTTT
NA	TRBJ1-4	NA	TRBV4-3	CASSQVTRGSEKLFF	TGCGCCAGCAGCCAAGTCACCAGGGGTTCCGAAAAACTGTTTTTT
NA	TRBJ2-3	NA	TRBV7-2	CASSLVDYAEGDTQYF	TGTGCCAGCAGCTTAGTTGATTACGCCGAGGGAGATACGCAGTATTTT
NA	TRBJ1-1	TRBD1	TRBV9	CASSETGAADTEAFF	TGTGCCAGCAGCGAAACAGGGGCAGCGGACACTGAAGCTTTCTTT
NA	TRBJ1-2	NA	TRBV29-1	CSVVAVGVDYGYTF	TGCAGCGTTGTCGCAGTAGGGGTAGACTATGGCTACACCTTC
once	TRBJ2-1	TRBD2	TRBV6-5	CASSTLAGGPNEQFF	TGTGCCAGCAGTACACTAGCGGGGGGTCCCAATGAGCAGTTCTTC
NA	TRBJ2-1	TRBD1	TRBV6-2/TRBV6-3	CASSGRQGSIVDEQFF	TGTGCCAGCAGTGGGAGACAGGGGTCTATTGTAGATGAGCAGTTCTTC
NA	TRBJ2-5	NA	TRBV14	CASSQVVRARETQYF	TGTGCCAGCAGCCAGGTTGTCAGGGCGCGAGAGACCCAGTACTTC
NA	TRBJ1-5	NA	TRBV4-1	CASSQEGGRDRQPQHF	TGCGCCAGCAGCCAAGAGGGAGGGAGGGATCGTCAGCCCCAGCATTTT
NA	TRBJ2-5	NA	TRBV18	CASSPPGSGRETQYF	TGTGCCAGCTCACCACCTGGTTCGGGGAGGGAGACCCAGTACTTC
NA	TRBJ1-1	NA	TRBV5-4	CASSLGGGTEAFF	TGTGCCAGCAGCTTAGGGGGGGGCACTGAAGCTTTCTTT
NA	TRBJ2-7	NA	TRBV2	CARNSDSSYEQYF	TGTGCCAGAAATTCCGACAGTTCCTACGAGCAGTACTTC
NA	TRBJ2-3	NA	TRBV20-1	CSLADTQYF	TGCAGTCTAGCAGATACGCAGTATTTT